This T cell receptor (beta chain) appears in the sequencing data of a study of T cells after yellow fever vaccination. Study-level findings and limits: Overlap between CD4 and CD8 compartments was detected for a small share of clonotypes.

This clonotype was detected many times. The antigen remains undetermined. Each CDR3 protein gets one entry after TCRdb re-called the 5' RACE reads with MiXCR. This table has about 360,000 distinct CDR3 sequences, 6.2% appearing once. The clonotype was recovered from a man between 25 and 39 years old who received the YFV17D yellow fever vaccine. The sequencing used PBMCs, collected 5 days after the yellow fever booster vaccination.

This chain's CDR3 is CASRKLAQETQYF. The CDR3 region has the DNA TGTGCCAGCAGGAAACTCGCCCAAGAGACCCAGTACTTC. This chain uses TRBV2 with TRBJ2-5; no clear D gene. Trimming shortened V by 6 bases and J by 1 base, and 9 bases separated the two germline ends. The length of the CDR3 is 13 residues. Germline V gene sequence: CDR1 SNHLY, CDR2 FYNNEI.